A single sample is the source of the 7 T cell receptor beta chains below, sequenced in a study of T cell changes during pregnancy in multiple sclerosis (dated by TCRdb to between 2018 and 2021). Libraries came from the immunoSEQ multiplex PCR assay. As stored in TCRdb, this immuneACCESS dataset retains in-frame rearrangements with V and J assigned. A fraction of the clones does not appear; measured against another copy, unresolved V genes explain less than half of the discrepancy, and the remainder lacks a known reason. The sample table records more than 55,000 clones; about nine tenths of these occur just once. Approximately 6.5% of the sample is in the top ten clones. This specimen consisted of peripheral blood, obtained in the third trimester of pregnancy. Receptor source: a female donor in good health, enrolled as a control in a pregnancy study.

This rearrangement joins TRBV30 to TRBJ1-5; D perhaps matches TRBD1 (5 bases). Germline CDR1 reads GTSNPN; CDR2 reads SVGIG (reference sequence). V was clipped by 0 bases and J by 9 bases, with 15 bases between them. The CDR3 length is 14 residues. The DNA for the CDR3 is TGTGCCTGGAGTGTACAGGACGGCGTGAGGCCCCAGCATTTT. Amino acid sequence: CAWSVQDGVRPQHF.

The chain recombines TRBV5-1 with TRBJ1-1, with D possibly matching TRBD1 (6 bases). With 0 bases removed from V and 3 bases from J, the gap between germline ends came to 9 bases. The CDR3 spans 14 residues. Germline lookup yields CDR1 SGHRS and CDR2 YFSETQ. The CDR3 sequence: CASSLARGDTEAFF. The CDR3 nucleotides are TGCGCCAGCAGCTTGGCCAGGGGAGACACTGAAGCTTTCTTT.

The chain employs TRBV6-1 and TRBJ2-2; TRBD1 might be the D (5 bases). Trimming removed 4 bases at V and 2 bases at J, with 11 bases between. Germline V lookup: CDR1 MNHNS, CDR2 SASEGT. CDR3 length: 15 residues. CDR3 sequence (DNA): TGTGCCAGCAGTGTATTGACAGACAACACCGGGGAGCTGTTTTTT. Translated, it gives CASSVLTDNTGELFF.

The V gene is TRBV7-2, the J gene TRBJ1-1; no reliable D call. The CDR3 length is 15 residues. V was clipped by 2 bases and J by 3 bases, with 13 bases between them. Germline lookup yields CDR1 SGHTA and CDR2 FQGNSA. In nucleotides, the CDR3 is TGTGCCAGCAGCTTACGGACTGGGTGGGACACTGAAGCTTTCTTT. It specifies CASSLRTGWDTEAFF.

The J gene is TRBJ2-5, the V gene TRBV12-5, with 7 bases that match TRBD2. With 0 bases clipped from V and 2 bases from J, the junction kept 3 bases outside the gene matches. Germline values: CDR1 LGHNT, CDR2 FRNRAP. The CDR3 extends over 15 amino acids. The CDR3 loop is CASGLVTRGQETQYF. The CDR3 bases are TGTGCTAGTGGTTTGGTAACGCGGGGGCAAGAGACCCAGTACTTC.

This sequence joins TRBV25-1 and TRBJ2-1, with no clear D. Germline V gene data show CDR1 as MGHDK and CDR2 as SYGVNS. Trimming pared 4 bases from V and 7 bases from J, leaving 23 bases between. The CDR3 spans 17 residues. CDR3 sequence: CASSGRRWSGELNEQFF. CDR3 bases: TGTGCCAGCAGTGGCCGAAGGTGGTCAGGCGAGCTAAATGAGCAGTTCTTC.

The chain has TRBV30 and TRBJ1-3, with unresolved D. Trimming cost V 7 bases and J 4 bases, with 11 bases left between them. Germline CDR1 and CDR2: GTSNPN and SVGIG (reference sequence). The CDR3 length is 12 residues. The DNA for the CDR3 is TGTGCCTCGGAGCTTGGCGGAAACACCATATATTTT. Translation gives CASELGGNTIYF.